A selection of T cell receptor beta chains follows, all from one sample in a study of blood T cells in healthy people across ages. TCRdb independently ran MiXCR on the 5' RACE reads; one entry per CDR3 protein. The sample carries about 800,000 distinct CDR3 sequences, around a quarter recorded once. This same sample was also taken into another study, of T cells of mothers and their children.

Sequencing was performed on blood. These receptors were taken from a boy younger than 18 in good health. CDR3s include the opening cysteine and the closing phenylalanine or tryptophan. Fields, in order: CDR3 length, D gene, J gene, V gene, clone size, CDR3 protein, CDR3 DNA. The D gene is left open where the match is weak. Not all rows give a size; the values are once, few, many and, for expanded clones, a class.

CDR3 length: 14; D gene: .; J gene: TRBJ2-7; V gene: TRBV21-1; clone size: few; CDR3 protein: CASSKVDKEYEQYF; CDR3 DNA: TGTGCCAGCAGCAAAGTGGACAAAGAATACGAGCAGTACTTC
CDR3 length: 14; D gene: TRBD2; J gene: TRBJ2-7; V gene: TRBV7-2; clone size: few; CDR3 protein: CASSQRGLSYEQYF; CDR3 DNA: TGTGCCAGCAGCCAGCGGGGCCTCTCCTACGAGCAGTACTTC
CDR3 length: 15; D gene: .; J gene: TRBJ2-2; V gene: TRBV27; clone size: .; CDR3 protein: CASSPRGLYTGELFF; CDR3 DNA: TGTGCCAGCAGTCCCCGGGGACTCTACACCGGGGAGCTGTTTTTT
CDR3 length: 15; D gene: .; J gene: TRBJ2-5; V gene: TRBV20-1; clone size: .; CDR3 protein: CSARVAGTAQETQYF; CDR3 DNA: TGCAGTGCTAGAGTCGCCGGGACGGCACAAGAGACCCAGTACTTC
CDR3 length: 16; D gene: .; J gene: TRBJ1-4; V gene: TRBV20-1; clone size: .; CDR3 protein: CSARDTVGQPNEKLFF; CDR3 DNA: TGCAGTGCTAGAGATACGGTGGGGCAGCCAAATGAAAAACTGTTTTTT
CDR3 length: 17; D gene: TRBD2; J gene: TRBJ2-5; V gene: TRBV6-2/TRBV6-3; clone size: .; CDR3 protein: CASSGTSGRPTSETQYF; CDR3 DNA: TGTGCCAGCAGTGGGACTAGCGGGAGGCCGACTAGTGAGACCCAGTACTTC
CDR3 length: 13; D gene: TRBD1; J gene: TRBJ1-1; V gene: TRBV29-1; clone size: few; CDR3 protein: CSVEGTGYTEAFF; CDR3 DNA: TGCAGCGTTGAGGGGACAGGTTACACTGAAGCTTTCTTT
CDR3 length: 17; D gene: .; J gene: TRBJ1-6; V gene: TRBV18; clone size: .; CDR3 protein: CASSQTGSGVGNSPLHF; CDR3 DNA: TGTGCCAGCTCGCAGACAGGTTCGGGTGTCGGAAATTCACCCCTCCACTTT
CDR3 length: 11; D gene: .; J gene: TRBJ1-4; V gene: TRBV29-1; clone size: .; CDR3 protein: CSGETNEKLFF; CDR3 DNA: TGCAGCGGGGAGACTAATGAAAAACTGTTTTTT
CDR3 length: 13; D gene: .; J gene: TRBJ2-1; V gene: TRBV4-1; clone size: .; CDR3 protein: CASSQELRTDQFF; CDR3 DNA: TGCGCCAGCAGCCAAGAGTTAAGGACAGATCAGTTCTTC
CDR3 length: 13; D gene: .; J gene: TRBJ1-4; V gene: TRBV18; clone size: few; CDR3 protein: CASSPWTASELFF; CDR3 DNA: TGTGCCAGCTCACCTTGGACGGCCTCGGAACTGTTTTTT
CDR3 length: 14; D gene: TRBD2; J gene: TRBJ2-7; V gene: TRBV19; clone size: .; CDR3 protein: CASMRTSGTYEQYF; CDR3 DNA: TGTGCCAGTATGAGGACTAGCGGGACGTACGAGCAGTACTTC
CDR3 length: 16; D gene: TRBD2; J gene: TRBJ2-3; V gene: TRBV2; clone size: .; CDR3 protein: CASRPFWRGSTDTQYF; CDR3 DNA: TGTGCCAGCAGGCCCTTTTGGCGGGGGAGCACAGATACGCAGTATTTT
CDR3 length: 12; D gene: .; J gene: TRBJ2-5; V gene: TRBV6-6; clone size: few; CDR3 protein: CASRGAWETQYF; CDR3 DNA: TGTGCCAGCCGCGGGGCGTGGGAGACCCAGTACTTC
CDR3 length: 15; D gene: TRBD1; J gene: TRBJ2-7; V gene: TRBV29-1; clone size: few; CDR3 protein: CSVEYEAGGNYEQYF; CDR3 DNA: TGCAGCGTTGAATATGAGGCAGGGGGAAACTACGAGCAGTACTTC
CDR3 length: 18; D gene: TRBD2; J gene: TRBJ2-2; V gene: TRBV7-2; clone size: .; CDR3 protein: CASSLASQTSGFTGELFF; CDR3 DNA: TGTGCCAGCAGCTTAGCTTCTCAAACTAGCGGGTTCACCGGGGAGCTGTTTTTT
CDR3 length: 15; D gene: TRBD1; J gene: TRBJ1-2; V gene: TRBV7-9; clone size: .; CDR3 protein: CASSLVIRGNYGYTF; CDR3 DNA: TGTGCCAGCAGCTTAGTTATCAGGGGGAACTATGGCTACACCTTC
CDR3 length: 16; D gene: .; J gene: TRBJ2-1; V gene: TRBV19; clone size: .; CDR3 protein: CASSMVMAESYNEQFF; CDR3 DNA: TGTGCCAGTAGTATGGTCATGGCGGAATCCTACAATGAGCAGTTCTTC
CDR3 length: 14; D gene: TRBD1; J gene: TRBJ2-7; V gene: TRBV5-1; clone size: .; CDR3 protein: CASSSGQTLGEQYF; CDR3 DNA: TGCGCCAGCAGCTCGGGACAGACCCTCGGCGAGCAGTACTTC
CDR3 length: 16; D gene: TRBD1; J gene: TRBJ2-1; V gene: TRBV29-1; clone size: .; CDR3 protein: CSVEGIRDRGSNEQFF; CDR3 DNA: TGCAGCGTTGAAGGGATCCGGGACAGGGGGTCCAATGAGCAGTTCTTC
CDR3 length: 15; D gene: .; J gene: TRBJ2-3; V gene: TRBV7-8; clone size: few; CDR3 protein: CASAGGGGGSDTQYF; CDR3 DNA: TGTGCCAGCGCCGGGGGCGGAGGCGGTTCAGATACGCAGTATTTT
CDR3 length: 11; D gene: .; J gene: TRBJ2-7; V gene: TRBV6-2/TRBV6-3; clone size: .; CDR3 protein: CASMDPYEQYF; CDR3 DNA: TGTGCCAGCATGGATCCCTACGAGCAGTACTTC
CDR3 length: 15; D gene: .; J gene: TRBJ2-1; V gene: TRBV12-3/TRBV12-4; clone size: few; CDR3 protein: CASTIQGRGYNEQFF; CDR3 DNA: TGTGCCAGCACCATACAGGGTAGGGGGTACAATGAGCAGTTCTTC
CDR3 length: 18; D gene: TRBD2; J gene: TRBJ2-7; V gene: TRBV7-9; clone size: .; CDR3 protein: CASSSNRGASGVSYEQYF; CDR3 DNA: TGTGCCAGCAGCTCAAACCGGGGGGCTAGCGGGGTTTCCTACGAGCAGTACTTC
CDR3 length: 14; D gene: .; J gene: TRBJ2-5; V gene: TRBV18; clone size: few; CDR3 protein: CASSPVGEGETQYF; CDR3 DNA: TGTGCCAGCTCACCAGTAGGAGAAGGAGAGACCCAGTACTTC
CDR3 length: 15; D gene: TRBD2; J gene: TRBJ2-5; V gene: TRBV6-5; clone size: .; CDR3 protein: CASSSSGLTQETQYF; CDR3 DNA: TGTGCCAGCAGTTCCTCGGGACTAACCCAAGAGACCCAGTACTTC
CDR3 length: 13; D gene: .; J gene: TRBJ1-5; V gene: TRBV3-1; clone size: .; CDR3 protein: CASSRRAGQPQHF; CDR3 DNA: TGTGCCAGCAGCCGAAGGGCGGGTCAGCCCCAGCATTTT
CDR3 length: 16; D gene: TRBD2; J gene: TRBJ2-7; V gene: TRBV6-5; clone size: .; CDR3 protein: CASSYSTSGSEYEQYF; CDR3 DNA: TGTGCCAGCAGTTACTCAACTAGCGGGAGCGAGTACGAGCAGTACTTC
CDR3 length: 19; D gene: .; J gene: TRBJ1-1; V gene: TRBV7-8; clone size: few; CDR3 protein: CASSLIWAGRTRENTEAFF; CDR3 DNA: TGTGCCAGCAGCTTAATCTGGGCAGGGAGGACGAGAGAGAACACTGAAGCTTTCTTT
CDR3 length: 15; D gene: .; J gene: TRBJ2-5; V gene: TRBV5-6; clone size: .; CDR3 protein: CASSLEGLEEETQYF; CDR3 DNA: TGTGCCAGCAGCTTGGAGGGACTGGAAGAAGAGACCCAGTACTTC
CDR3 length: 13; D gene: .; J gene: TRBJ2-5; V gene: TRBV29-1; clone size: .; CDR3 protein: CSVVWAGRETQYF; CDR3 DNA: TGCAGCGTTGTGTGGGCGGGTCGAGAGACCCAGTACTTC
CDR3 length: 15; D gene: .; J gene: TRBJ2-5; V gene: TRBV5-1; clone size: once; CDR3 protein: CASSLRDINQETQYF; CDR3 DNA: TGCGCCAGCAGCCTCCGGGACATCAATCAAGAGACCCAGTACTTC
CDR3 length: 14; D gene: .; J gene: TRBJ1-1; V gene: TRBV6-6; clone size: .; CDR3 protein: CASSYHDGNTEAFF; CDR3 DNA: TGTGCCAGCAGTTACCACGACGGGAACACTGAAGCTTTCTTT
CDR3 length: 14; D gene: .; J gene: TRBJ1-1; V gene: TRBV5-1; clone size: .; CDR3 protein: CASTEQGVGTEAFF; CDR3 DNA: TGCGCCAGCACTGAACAGGGTGTGGGCACTGAAGCTTTCTTT
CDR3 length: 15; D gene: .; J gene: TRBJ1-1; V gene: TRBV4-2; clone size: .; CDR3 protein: CASSQVPGLNTEAFF; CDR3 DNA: TGTGCCAGCAGCCAAGTTCCGGGGCTGAACACTGAAGCTTTCTTT
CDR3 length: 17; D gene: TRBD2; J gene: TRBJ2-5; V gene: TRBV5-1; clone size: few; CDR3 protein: CASSSGSSGATEETQYF; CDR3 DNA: TGCGCCAGCAGCAGCGGATCTAGCGGAGCTACTGAAGAGACCCAGTACTTC
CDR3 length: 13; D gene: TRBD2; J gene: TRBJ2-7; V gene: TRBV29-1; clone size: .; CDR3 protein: CSVTREGSGEQYF; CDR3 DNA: TGCAGCGTGACGAGGGAGGGGTCGGGCGAGCAGTACTTC
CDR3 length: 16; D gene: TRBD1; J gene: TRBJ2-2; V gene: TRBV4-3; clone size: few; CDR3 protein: CASSQGTGGNTGELFF; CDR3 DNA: TGCGCCAGCAGCCAAGGGACAGGGGGGAACACCGGGGAGCTGTTTTTT
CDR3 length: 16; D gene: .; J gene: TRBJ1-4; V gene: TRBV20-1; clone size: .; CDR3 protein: CSARDLKEATNEKLFF; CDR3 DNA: TGCAGTGCTAGAGATCTTAAGGAAGCAACTAACGAAAAACTGTTTTTT
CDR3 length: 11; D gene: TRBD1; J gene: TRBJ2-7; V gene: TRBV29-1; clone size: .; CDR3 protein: CSGTGGGEQYF; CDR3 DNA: TGCAGCGGAACAGGGGGCGGAGAGCAGTACTTC
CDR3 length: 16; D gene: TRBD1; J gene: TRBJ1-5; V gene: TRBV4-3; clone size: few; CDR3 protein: CASSQGFRGSNQPQHF; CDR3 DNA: TGCGCCAGCAGCCAAGGGTTCAGGGGGAGCAATCAGCCCCAGCATTTT
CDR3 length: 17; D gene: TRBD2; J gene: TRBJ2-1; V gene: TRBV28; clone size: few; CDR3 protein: CASSLSTSLGLTGGQFF; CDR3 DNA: TGTGCCAGCAGTTTATCAACTTCCCTCGGGCTCACGGGGGGGCAGTTCTTC
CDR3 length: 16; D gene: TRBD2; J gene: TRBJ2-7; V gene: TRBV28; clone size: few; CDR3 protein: CASSLWLSGRAGEQYF; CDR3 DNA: TGTGCCAGCAGTTTATGGCTTAGCGGGAGGGCCGGCGAGCAGTACTTC
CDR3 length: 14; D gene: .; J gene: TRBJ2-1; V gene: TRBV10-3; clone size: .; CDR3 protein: CAISDISSYNEQFF; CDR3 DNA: TGTGCCATCAGCGACATAAGCTCCTACAATGAGCAGTTCTTC
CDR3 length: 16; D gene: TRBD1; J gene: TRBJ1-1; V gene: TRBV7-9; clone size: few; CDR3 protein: CASSSRTGGRDTEAFF; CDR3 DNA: TGTGCCAGCAGCTCTCGGACAGGGGGCAGGGATACTGAAGCTTTCTTT
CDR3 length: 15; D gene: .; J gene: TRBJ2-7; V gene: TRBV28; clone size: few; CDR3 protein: CASSRPVAGDYEQYF; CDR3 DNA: TGTGCCAGCAGCCGCCCAGTAGCCGGGGACTACGAGCAGTACTTC
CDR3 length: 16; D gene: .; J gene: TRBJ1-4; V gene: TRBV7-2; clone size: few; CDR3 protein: CASSLEIAYPKEKLFF; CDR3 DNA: TGTGCCAGCAGCTTAGAAATCGCCTACCCCAAGGAAAAACTGTTTTTT
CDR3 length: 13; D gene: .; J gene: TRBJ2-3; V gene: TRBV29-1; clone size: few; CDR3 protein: CSVEPQNTDTQYF; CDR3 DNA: TGCAGCGTTGAACCACAGAACACAGATACGCAGTATTTT
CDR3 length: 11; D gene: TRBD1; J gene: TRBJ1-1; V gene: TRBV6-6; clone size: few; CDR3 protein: CASHRDSEAFF; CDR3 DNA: TGTGCCAGCCATCGGGACAGTGAAGCTTTCTTT
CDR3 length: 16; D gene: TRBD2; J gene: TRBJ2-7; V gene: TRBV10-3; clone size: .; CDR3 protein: CAISEPLTSGIDEQHF; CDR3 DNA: TGTGCCATCAGTGAGCCACTGACTAGCGGGATTGACGAGCAGCACTTC
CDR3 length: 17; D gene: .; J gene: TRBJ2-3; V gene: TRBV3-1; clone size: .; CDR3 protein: CTSSHKWAAESTDTQYF; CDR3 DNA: TGTACCAGCAGCCATAAATGGGCAGCTGAAAGCACAGATACGCAGTATTTT
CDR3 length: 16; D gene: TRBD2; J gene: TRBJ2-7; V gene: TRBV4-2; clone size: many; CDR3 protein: CASSQEGAGGPNEQYF; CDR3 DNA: TGTGCCAGCAGCCAAGAAGGCGCGGGAGGGCCCAACGAGCAGTACTTC
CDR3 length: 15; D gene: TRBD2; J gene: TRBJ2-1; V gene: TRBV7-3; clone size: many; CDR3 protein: CASSFGRGGLDEQFF; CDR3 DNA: TGTGCCAGCAGCTTTGGGCGGGGGGGCCTGGATGAGCAGTTCTTC
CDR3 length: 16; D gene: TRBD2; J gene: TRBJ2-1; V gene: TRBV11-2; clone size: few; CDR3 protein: CASSPRTSGGLNEQFF; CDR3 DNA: TGTGCCAGCAGCCCTAGGACTAGCGGGGGGCTCAATGAGCAGTTCTTC
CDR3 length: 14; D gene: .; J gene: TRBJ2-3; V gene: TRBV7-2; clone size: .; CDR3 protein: CASSFSTSADTQYF; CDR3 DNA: TGTGCCAGCAGCTTTTCCACTAGTGCAGATACGCAGTATTTT